The 22 T cell receptor beta chains in this list originate from one sample, sequenced in a study of OX40 agonist ivuxolimab in advanced cancers. TCRdb's table, derived via immunoSEQ multiplex PCR, lists solely in-frame clones and lacks some. This table holds approximately 44,000 clones, about 80% found once. Sequenced material: CD4+ or CD8+ T cells sorted from blood, taken in a trial of the OX40 agonist ivuxolimab. Receptors were obtained from an adult with an advanced solid tumor such as melanoma, head and neck, liver or kidney cancer.

The chain's CDR3 is CATRLVDYNEQFF. The DNA for the CDR3 is TGTGCCACACGACTAGTCGACTACAATGAGCAGTTCTTC. The V call is TRBV10-3, the J call TRBJ2-1; D is perhaps TRBD2 (6 bases). Looked up from germline, CDR1 is ENHRY and CDR2 is SYGVKD. The CDR3 consists of 13 residues. Trimming removed 10 bases from V and 3 bases from J, with 13 bases in between.

This rearrangement joins TRBV5-1 to TRBJ2-5; 10 positions agree with TRBD2. Germline loops: CDR1 SGHRS, CDR2 YFSETQ. The CDR3 is 16 residues long. Trimming took 1 base from V and 7 from J; bases not matched to a gene: 10. This chain's CDR3 is CASSLRTSGGEGTQYF. The CDR3 bases are TGCGCCAGCAGCTTGCGGACTAGCGGAGGGGAGGGGACCCAGTACTTC.

The rearrangement links TRBV7-3 to TRBJ1-1; 7 bases are a match to TRBD1. Germline V gene data show CDR1 as SGHTA and CDR2 as FQGTGA. The trim removed 2 bases at V and 4 bases at J, leaving 4 bases unmatched. This CDR3 has 14 residues. The DNA of the CDR3 is TGTGCCAGCAGCTTACAGGGGGAAGGCACTGAAGCTTTCTTT. Translating it yields CASSLQGEGTEAFF.

The chain is built from TRBV19 and TRBJ2-7, with 8 nucleotides matching TRBD1. Germline V gene lookup returns CDR1 LNHDA and CDR2 SQIVND (reference sequence). The CDR3 extends over 12 amino acids. The V gene end was trimmed by 8 bases and the J gene end by 6 bases; junction bases not matched to a gene: 6. The CDR3 nucleotides read TGTGCCAGTTGGGACAGGAGGGGCGAGCAGTACTTC. Protein: CASWDRRGEQYF.

The chain has TRBV7-9 and TRBJ1-2; 7 bases fit TRBD1. CDR1 and CDR2 from the germline V gene are SEHNR and FQNEAQ (reference sequence). V lost 5 bases and J lost 4; bases outside the gene matches: 1. There are 12 residues in the CDR3. Written as DNA, the CDR3 is TGTGCCAGCAGCGGGACAGTCTATGGCTACACCTTC. Translated: CASSGTVYGYTF.

The rearrangement links TRBV4-1 to TRBJ2-3; TRBD2 matches at 9 bases. CDR1 is MGHRA, CDR2 YSYEKL, per germline. This CDR3 is 16 amino acids long. Germline trimming cut 0 bases from V and 4 bases from J; bases unmatched to any gene: 5. The CDR3 nucleotides are TGCGCCAGCAGCCAAGATAGCGGGAGTGTGGCAGATACGCAGTATTTT. Translating gives CASSQDSGSVADTQYF.

The rearrangement uses TRBV7-9 and TRBJ1-1; 7 bases are a match to TRBD1. The trim removed 5 bases at V and 3 bases at J, leaving 9 bases unmatched. In germline, CDR1 is SEHNR, CDR2 FQNEAQ (reference sequence). This CDR3 has 15 residues. As DNA, the CDR3 is TGTGCCAGCAGCCTATTAACAGGGGAGGACACTGAAGCTTTCTTT. Its translation: CASSLLTGEDTEAFF.

The chain combines TRBV7-6 with TRBJ1-2; 8 bases line up with TRBD1. Per germline, CDR1 SGHVS and CDR2 FNYEAQ. V lost 5 bases to trimming and J lost 7 bases; unmatched junction nucleotides: 6. CDR3 size: 13 residues. This chain's CDR3 is CASSQSGGFGYTF. The CDR3 DNA follows: TGTGCCAGCAGCCAATCAGGGGGCTTTGGCTACACCTTC.

This chain links TRBV21-1 with TRBJ2-6; the table calls TRBD2, which could not be checked here. TRBV21-1 is annotated as a pseudogene. The CDR3 is 14 residues long. The CDR3 protein is CASSRSSGANVLTF. The CDR3 nucleotides read TGTGCCAGCAGCCGGAGCTCTGGGGCCAACGTCCTGACTTTC.

The genes are TRBV25-1 and TRBJ2-2, with a weak D call TRBD1 (6 bases). V shed 1 base and J shed 5 bases, with 11 bases lying between them. CDR1 and CDR2 (germline): MGHDK, SYGVNS. This CDR3 region has 15 residues. This CDR3 reads CASSESTGSTGELFF. DNA for the CDR3: TGTGCCAGCAGTGAATCCACAGGGAGTACCGGGGAGCTGTTTTTT.

The genes are TRBV27 and TRBJ1-1, with D possibly being TRBD1 (5 bases). This CDR3 region has 14 residues. Looked up from germline, CDR1 is MNHEY and CDR2 is SMNVEV (reference sequence). Trimming removed 0 bases from V and 4 bases from J, with 9 bases in between. CDR3 coding DNA: TGTGCCAGCAGTTTATCGAGGCAGGGCACTGAAGCTTTCTTT. Residues: CASSLSRQGTEAFF.

This chain links TRBV7-6 with TRBJ2-5; tentatively, D is TRBD2 (7 bases). CDR3 length: 14 residues. Germline V CDR1 and CDR2: SGHVS, FNYEAQ. Trimming stripped 1 base from V and 9 bases from J, with 15 bases between. CDR3 sequence (DNA): TGTGCCAGCAGCTTAGAGGGGGAAGGGGGGGCCCAGTACTTC. Amino acids: CASSLEGEGGAQYF.

This sequence joins TRBV19 and TRBJ1-2, with TRBD1 as a possible D gene (5 bases). The CDR3 covers 14 residues. Germline-derived CDR1 and CDR2 are LNHDA and SQIVND (reference sequence). The V and J ends lost 5 bases and 3 bases respectively, with 13 bases between them. The CDR3: CASSRQPRDYGYTF. Written as DNA, the CDR3 is TGTGCCAGTAGTCGACAGCCTAGGGACTATGGCTACACCTTC.

The chain combines TRBV5-1 with TRBJ2-2, with no clear D. The germline V gene has CDR1 SGHRS and CDR2 YFSETQ. CDR3 length equals 11 residues. Deletions cut 2 bases from V and 4 bases from J, with 0 bases between. CDR3 DNA: TGCGCCAGCAGCTTCACCGGGGAGCTGTTTTTT. Protein product: CASSFTGELFF.

The chain couples TRBV5-1 to TRBJ2-3; tentatively, D is TRBD1 (5 bases). Germline lookup yields CDR1 SGHRS and CDR2 YFSETQ. The V end lost 0 bases, the J end lost 1 base, and 12 bases lay between the germline ends. The CDR3 is made up of 16 amino acids. Written as DNA, the CDR3 is TGCGCCAGCAGCTTGGGGCAGGGTGGGGGCACAGATACGCAGTATTTT. Amino acid sequence: CASSLGQGGGTDTQYF.

The chain links TRBV6-6 to TRBJ1-3; TRBD1 aligns across 9 bases. The CDR3 loop spans 15 amino acids. The germline gives CDR1 MNHNY, CDR2 SVGAGI (reference sequence). V shed 9 bases and J 0 bases; nucleotides not matched to a gene: 6. CDR3 DNA: TGTGCCAGTCTTGACAGGGGGGTCTCTGGAAACACCATATATTTT. Amino acids: CASLDRGVSGNTIYF.

The chain couples TRBV30 to TRBJ1-2, with D hard to call. Deletions cut 0 bases from V and 2 bases from J, with 7 bases between. Germline V gives CDR1 GTSNPN, CDR2 SVGIG (reference sequence). The CDR3 consists of 13 residues. The CDR3 coding sequence is TGTGCCTGGAGTGTATCGGGGAACTATGGCTACACCTTC. Amino acids: CAWSVSGNYGYTF.

A remark on this clone: The conserved phenylalanine or tryptophan is not found at the CDR3 terminus, so this likely reflects a read error. No DNA is shown, since the ends of the CDR3 on it are uncertain; the CDR3 is the one TCRdb lists. The J gene is TRBJ2-7, the V gene TRBV7-9; the table's D call TRBD2 went unverified against the DNA. Germline values: CDR1 SEHNR, CDR2 FQNEAQ (reference sequence). The CDR3 is 12 residues long, counting both termini. This CDR3 reads CASSLESGLRKL.

The chain carries TRBV9 and TRBJ1-5, with 9 bases that match TRBD1. V shed 4 bases, J shed 3 bases, and the junction held 5 bases outside the gene matches. CDR1 SGDLS and CDR2 YYNGEE come from the germline V gene. This CDR3 has 15 amino acids. The CDR3 loop reads CASSTGGLVNQPQHF. CDR3 bases: TGTGCCAGCAGCACAGGGGGCCTTGTCAATCAGCCCCAGCATTTT.

V gene TRBV6-5 combines with J gene TRBJ2-1; D remains ambiguous. The CDR3 runs 14 residues. V shed 2 bases and J shed 6 bases, with 11 bases lying between them. Looked up from germline, CDR1 is MNHEY and CDR2 is SVGAGI. CDR3 sequence reads: CASSYLGPTNEQFF. As DNA, the CDR3 is TGTGCCAGCAGTTACCTAGGACCCACCAATGAGCAGTTCTTC.

The chain combines TRBV5-4 with TRBJ2-7; D assignment may be TRBD1 or TRBD2 (5 bases each). Germline loops: CDR1 SGHNT, CDR2 YYREEE (reference sequence). The CDR3 runs to 13 residues. V lost 0 bases and J 5 bases, leaving 9 bases between the germline ends. CDR3 loop: CASSLAGSHEQYF. As DNA, the CDR3 is TGTGCCAGCAGCTTGGCAGGGAGCCACGAGCAGTACTTC.

This chain joins TRBV7-9 and TRBJ1-2; 9 bases map to TRBD1. The CDR3 totals 17 residues. The junction had 16 bases not matched to a gene; V was cut back by 11 bases and J by 0 bases. Germline V gene lookup returns CDR1 SEHNR and CDR2 FQNEAQ (reference sequence). As DNA, the CDR3 is TGTGCCCCCACACCCGCGACAGGGGGAACTGCTAACTATGGCTACACCTTC. This translates into CAPTPATGGTANYGYTF.